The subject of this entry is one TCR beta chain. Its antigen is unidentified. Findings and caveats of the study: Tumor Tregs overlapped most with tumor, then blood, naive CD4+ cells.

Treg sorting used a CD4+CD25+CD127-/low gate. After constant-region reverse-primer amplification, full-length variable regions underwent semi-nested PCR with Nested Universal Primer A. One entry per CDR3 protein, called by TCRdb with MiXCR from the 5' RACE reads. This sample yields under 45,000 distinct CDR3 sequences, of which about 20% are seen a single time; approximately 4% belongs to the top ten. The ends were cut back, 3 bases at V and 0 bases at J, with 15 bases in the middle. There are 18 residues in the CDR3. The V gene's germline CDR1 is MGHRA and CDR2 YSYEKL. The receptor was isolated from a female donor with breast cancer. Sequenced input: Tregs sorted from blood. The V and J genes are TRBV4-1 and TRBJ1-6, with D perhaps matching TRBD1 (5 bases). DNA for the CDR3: TGCGCCAGCAGCCATGGGCCGGGGCCCAGCTCCTATAATTCACCCCTCCACTTT. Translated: CASSHGPGPSSYNSPLHF.